This T cell receptor beta chain is from a study of control samples from healthy donors and cancer patients. Germline V gene data show CDR1 as KGHSY and CDR2 as FQNENV. Trimming removed 4 bases from V and 6 bases from J; junction bases left unmatched: 8. The CDR3 spans 17 residues. The protocol was immunoSEQ multiplex PCR, while the TCRdb copy is restricted to in-frame clones and leaves out a portion. The sample includes tens of thousands of clones, roughly 65% of them seen just once. This sequence originates from a male donor with melanoma. Material for sequencing was formalin-fixed, paraffin-embedded tissue. The genes are TRBV16 and TRBJ2-1, with TRBD2 identical over 14 bases. CDR3 nucleotides: TGTGCCAGCAGCCCCCGGCCGGGGACTAGCGGGAGCAATGAGCAGTTCTTC. This sequence encodes CASSPRPGTSGSNEQFF.